One sample yielded the 7 T cell receptor beta chains listed below, sequenced in a study of T-cell reconstitution after alpha-beta-depleted transplantation in children. Unique molecular identifiers featured in how the TCRbeta library was prepared. TCRdb recomputed calls from the PCR reads with MiXCR, one row per CDR3 protein. The repertoire holds 210,000 or so distinct CDR3 sequences, with roughly a tenth as singletons. Sequencing used PBMCs from the stem cell graft donor, obtained from the stem cell graft. These TCRs come from a human donor who donated a stem cell graft to a child with acute lymphoblastic leukemia.

The CDR3 spells CSVVLGNEQFF. In DNA, the CDR3 is TGCAGCGTTGTCTTAGGAAATGAGCAGTTCTTC. The chain joins TRBV29-1 to TRBJ2-1; D gene uncertain. The ends were cut back, 4 bases at V and 7 bases at J, with 8 bases in the middle. The CDR3 has 11 residues. CDR1 and CDR2 (germline): SQVTM, ANQGSEA.

The chain carries TRBV5-1 and TRBJ2-3, with TRBD1 matching 9 bases. CDR1 and CDR2 (germline): SGHRS, YFSETQ. J was trimmed by 2 bases and V by 5 bases; bases with no gene match: 12. CDR3 length: 17 amino acids. The CDR3 DNA sequence: TGCGCCAGCAGGACAGGGACAGGGATGTGGGTCACAGATACGCAGTATTTT. Translated, it gives CASRTGTGMWVTDTQYF.

The V gene is TRBV5-1, the J gene TRBJ2-2, with a possible D match to TRBD2 (5 bases). Per germline, CDR1 SGHRS and CDR2 YFSETQ. The CDR3 is made up of 16 amino acids. V lost 0 bases and J 6 bases, leaving 15 bases between the germline ends. CDR3 sequence reads: CASSLALNVAPGELFF. CDR3 sequence (DNA): TGCGCCAGCAGCTTGGCCCTCAATGTAGCGCCCGGGGAGCTGTTTTTT.

This clonotype was observed a few times. This sequence joins TRBV5-1 and TRBJ1-2, with 8 positions matching TRBD1. CDR3 size: 14 residues. V lost 3 bases to trimming and J lost 6 bases; unmatched junction nucleotides: 7. CDR1 SGHRS and CDR2 YFSETQ come from the germline V gene. The CDR3 DNA follows: TGCGCCAGCAGCTACGGACAGGGAAGTAATGGCTACACCTTC. Translation gives CASSYGQGSNGYTF.

This chain joins TRBV30 and TRBJ1-1, with 9 bases that match TRBD1. The trim removed 3 bases at V and 7 bases at J, leaving 9 bases unmatched. The CDR3 is 14 amino acids. CDR1 and CDR2 from the germline V gene are GTSNPN and SVGIG (reference sequence). As DNA, the CDR3 is TGTGCCTGGAGCTCACAGGGGGCTTGGGGTGAAGCTTTCTTT. Amino acids: CAWSSQGAWGEAFF.

This clonotype came up many times. The gene calls are TRBV7-6 and TRBJ2-3; 12 bases fit TRBD2. CDR1 is SGHVS and CDR2 is FNYEAQ in the germline V gene. This CDR3 contains 17 residues. The J segment lost 6 bases and the V segment lost 0 bases, leaving 7 bases of the junction unmatched. The CDR3 DNA reads as TGTGCCAGCAGCTTAGCCCCTAGCGGGGGGGCCCGGGATACGCAGTATTTT. This gives the protein CASSLAPSGGARDTQYF.

This clonotype was recorded a few times. The V and J genes are TRBV6-4 and TRBJ1-1; perhaps TRBD1 as D (5 bases). Trimming stripped 2 bases from V and 7 bases from J, with 11 bases between. The germline CDR1 and CDR2 sequences are MRHNA and SNTAGT. The CDR3 covers 13 residues. The CDR3 sequence is CASSDGYRGEAFF. The DNA for the CDR3 is TGTGCCAGCAGTGACGGTTATAGGGGTGAAGCTTTCTTT.